The 29 T cell receptor beta chains in this list originate from one sample, sequenced in a study of T cell repertoires in cytomegalovirus infection. The antigens of these receptors remain unknown. TCRdb re-called the reads with MiXCR, one entry per CDR3 protein. The data show some 350,000 distinct CDR3 sequences, 29% seen once. Sequencing used cultured PBMCs, obtained from culture after CMV antigen stimulation. The receptors derive from a human donor in good health (CMV status not recorded). Some clones in this sample may be carry-over from other donors' samples.

The chain joins TRBV7-2 to TRBJ2-7; no reliable D call. Germline V gene lookup returns CDR1 SGHTA and CDR2 FQGNSA. Trimming left V 1 base short and J 5 bases short, with 12 bases between. This CDR3 spans 14 amino acids. The CDR3, as DNA: TGTGCCAGCAGCTTAGAAACCCAGCCAAACGAGCAGTACTTC. Amino acid sequence: CASSLETQPNEQYF.

This clonotype was counted a few times. The V call is TRBV20-1, the J call TRBJ1-5, with TRBD1 matching 8 bases. CDR3 length: 14 residues. Trimming cost V 7 bases and J 5 bases; bases outside gene matches: 10. Germline CDR1 reads DFQATT; CDR2 reads SNEGSKA (reference sequence). CDR3 in DNA: TGCAGTGGTACTACAGGGGGACGGGATCAGCCCCAGCATTTT. Its protein is CSGTTGGRDQPQHF.

In this sample, this clonotype turned up a few times. The rearrangement uses TRBV10-3 and TRBJ1-1, with D possibly TRBD1 on 6 matching bases. CDR3 length: 19 residues. The V end was cut by 7 bases, the J end by 0 bases, with 27 bases between. Germline V CDR1 and CDR2: ENHRY, SYGVKD. CDR3 residues: CAITESFWDKGKLNTEAFF. As DNA, the CDR3 is TGTGCCATCACCGAATCGTTTTGGGACAAAGGGAAACTGAACACTGAAGCTTTCTTT.

This clonotype was seen more than once but under ten times. V and J are TRBV25-1 and TRBJ2-2; 10 nucleotides line up with TRBD1. Germline V gives CDR1 MGHDK, CDR2 SYGVNS. There are 16 residues in the CDR3. Trimming took 3 bases from V and 6 from J; bases not matched to a gene: 7. CDR3 sequence: CASSDSGTGVSGELFF. Written as DNA, the CDR3 is TGTGCCAGCAGTGACTCCGGGACAGGGGTATCCGGGGAGCTGTTTTTT.

The chain employs TRBV4-1 and TRBJ2-2, with 9 positions matching TRBD2. J lost 3 bases, V lost 9 bases, and 2 bases had no gene match. The CDR3 sequence is 13 residues long. Germline V CDR1 and CDR2: MGHRA, YSYEKL. The DNA for the CDR3 is TGCGCCAGACAGCGGGAGGACACCGGGGAGCTGTTTTTT. The encoded protein is CARQREDTGELFF.

The chain is built from TRBV28 and TRBJ1-2; D ambiguous. V gave up 5 bases and J gave up 1 base, with 8 bases separating them. Germline V lookup: CDR1 MDHEN, CDR2 SYDVKM. The CDR3 loop spans 13 amino acids. The CDR3 DNA follows: TGTGCCAGCAGTCCGACGGATAACTATGGCTACACCTTC. Its protein is CASSPTDNYGYTF.

This clonotype has a handful of counts. The J gene is TRBJ2-3, the V gene TRBV27; no definite D call. Trimming shortened V by 0 bases and J by 1 base, and 5 bases separated the two germline ends. Germline V gene lookup returns CDR1 MNHEY and CDR2 SMNVEV (reference sequence). The CDR3 consists of 14 residues. The CDR3 loop is CASSLSWGTDTQYF. Written as DNA, the CDR3 is TGTGCCAGCAGTTTATCGTGGGGCACAGATACGCAGTATTTT.

This clonotype was counted only a few times. This chain joins TRBV7-8 and TRBJ1-1; 7 bases map to TRBD1. The CDR3 is made up of 15 amino acids. Germline values: CDR1 SGHVS, CDR2 FQNEAQ. Trimming took 6 bases from V and 5 from J; bases not matched to a gene: 12. The chain's CDR3 is CASSEAEGAGTEAFF. The DNA of the CDR3 is TGTGCCAGCAGTGAAGCGGAGGGGGCGGGTACTGAAGCTTTCTTT.

This clonotype has at least ten counts. The V and J genes are TRBV7-2 and TRBJ2-5; D gene unclear. Germline CDR1 SGHTA, CDR2 FQGNSA. V was shortened by 1 base and J by 0 bases, with 6 bases between the two germline ends. The CDR3 consists of 14 residues. The CDR3 loop reads CASSLGEYQETQYF. The CDR3 nucleotides read TGTGCCAGCAGCTTAGGGGAATACCAAGAGACCCAGTACTTC.

The CDR3 loop is CASSAGQTEAFF. CDR3 coding DNA: TGTGCCAGCAGCGCAGGACAGACTGAAGCTTTCTTT. The chain joins TRBV7-9 to TRBJ1-1; possible D gene TRBD1, 6 bases. CDR1 is SEHNR, CDR2 FQNEAQ, per germline (reference sequence). The CDR3 runs 12 residues. V lost 5 bases, J lost 5 bases, and 9 bases lay in between.

This clonotype was observed a handful of times. The V gene is TRBV6-2 or TRBV6-3, the J gene TRBJ1-5, with D possibly matching TRBD1 (5 bases). V gave up 2 bases and J gave up 4 bases, with 12 bases separating them. This CDR3 contains 15 residues. Germline lookup yields CDR1 MNHEY and CDR2 SVGEGT. In DNA, the CDR3 is TGTGCCAGCAGTTACGGGGTTGGGGGGAATCAGCCCCAGCATTTT. This gives the protein CASSYGVGGNQPQHF.

This clonotype was seen ten or more times. This chain uses TRBV7-2 with TRBJ1-1, with 7 bases that match TRBD1. From germline, CDR1 is SGHTA and CDR2 FQGNSA. V shed 4 bases and J 4 bases; nucleotides not matched to a gene: 6. CDR3 length: 14 amino acids. The CDR3 nucleotides are TGTGCCAGCAGCTACCAAAAGGGGGCCACTGAAGCTTTCTTT. Translation: CASSYQKGATEAFF. Full variable domain (outside the CDR3, taken from reference TRBV7-2 and TRBJ1-1): GAGVSQSPSNKVTEKGKDVELRCDPISGHTALYWYRQSLGQGLEFLIYFQGNSAPDKSGLPSDRFSAERTGGSVSTLTIQRTQQEDSAVYLCASSYQKGATEAFFGQGTRLTVV.

The rearrangement uses TRBV6-5 and TRBJ2-1; D may match TRBD1 or TRBD2 (5 bases each). V was pared by 6 bases and J by 6 bases, with 21 bases between. The CDR3 covers 16 residues. Germline V gene sequence: CDR1 MNHEY, CDR2 SVGAGI. This CDR3 reads CASSRRDGASINEQFF. Written as DNA, the CDR3 is TGTGCCAGCAGCCGACGGGACGGAGCTAGTATCAATGAGCAGTTCTTC.

This clonotype was observed a handful of times. The V and J genes are TRBV6-2 or TRBV6-3 and TRBJ2-1; D remains unclear. In germline, CDR1 is MNHEY, CDR2 SVGEGT. Trimming stripped 6 bases from V and 5 bases from J, with 11 bases between. This CDR3 is built from 13 residues. CDR3 in DNA: TGTGCCAGCAGCCCGGACCGCCACAATGAGCAGTTCTTC. Protein sequence: CASSPDRHNEQFF.

The chain employs TRBV6-2 or TRBV6-3 and TRBJ2-7; 8 bases are a match to TRBD2. The CDR3 spans 15 residues. Germline trimming cut 5 bases from V and 3 bases from J; bases unmatched to any gene: 9. CDR1 and CDR2 from the germline V gene are MNHEY and SVGEGT. The CDR3 DNA reads TGTGCCAGCAGTAAACCGGGACTAGGCCTCTACGAGCAGTACTTC. Protein sequence: CASSKPGLGLYEQYF.

This clonotype was observed at least ten times. V is TRBV9 and J is TRBJ2-1, with D possibly called TRBD1 or TRBD2 (5 bases each). Between the trimmed V and J ends, which lost 3 bases and 0 bases, there was a span of 7 bases. CDR3 length equals 14 residues. CDR1 and CDR2 (germline): SGDLS, YYNGEE. The CDR3 sequence is CASSGGSSYNEQFF. CDR3 DNA: TGTGCCAGCAGCGGGGGGAGCTCCTACAATGAGCAGTTCTTC.

This clonotype was seen many times. This sequence joins TRBV28 and TRBJ1-5, with no clear D. This CDR3 region has 16 residues. V shed 1 base and J shed 1 base, with 11 bases lying between them. Germline-derived CDR1 and CDR2 are MDHEN and SYDVKM. The CDR3 loop reads CASSLLGSISNQPQHF. The CDR3 coding sequence is TGTGCCAGCAGTTTATTGGGGTCAATCAGCAATCAGCCCCAGCATTTT.

This clonotype appeared a few times. This rearrangement joins TRBV7-2 to TRBJ1-5; 7 bases agree with TRBD1. V shed 3 bases, J shed 2 bases, and the junction held 4 bases outside the gene matches. CDR3 length: 15 amino acids. CDR1 is SGHTA and CDR2 is FQGNSA in the germline V gene. For the CDR3, the DNA is TGTGCCAGCAGCTTCGCAGGGGGTGGCAATCAGCCCCAGCATTTT. This sequence encodes CASSFAGGGNQPQHF.

CDR3 residues: CASSPGQGGNVLTF. Here the CDR3 DNA reads TGCGCCAGCAGTCCGGGACAGGGCGGCAACGTCCTGACTTTC. This chain uses TRBV5-1 with TRBJ2-6; 9 bases are a match to TRBD1. The CDR3 runs to 14 residues. CDR1 SGHRS and CDR2 YFSETQ come from the germline V gene. The V and J ends lost 5 bases and 9 bases, in that order; junction bases with no gene match: 6.

This chain connects TRBV20-1 to TRBJ1-1; D call uncertain. The CDR3 totals 11 residues. Germline CDR1 and CDR2: DFQATT and SNEGSKA (reference sequence). The V end lost 8 bases, the J end lost 1 base, and 8 bases lay between the germline ends. CDR3: CSLPTNTEAFF. CDR3 nucleotides: TGCAGTTTACCAACGAACACTGAAGCTTTCTTT.

CDR3 sequence (DNA): TGTGCCAGTAGGCTACAGCAGGACACTGAAGCTTTCTTT. It translates to CASRLQQDTEAFF. The genes are TRBV19 and TRBJ1-1, with D unresolved. Germline-derived CDR1 and CDR2 are LNHDA and SQIVND (reference sequence). There are 13 residues in the CDR3. The ends were cut back, 6 bases at V and 3 bases at J, with 11 bases in the middle.

V and J are TRBV12-3 or TRBV12-4 and TRBJ1-2; TRBD1 matches 8 bases. The ends lost 6 bases at V and 4 bases at J; junction bases unmatched: 7. This CDR3 has 14 residues. CDR3 amino acids: CASRRTGWSYGYTF. The CDR3 bases are TGTGCCAGCAGACGGACAGGGTGGTCCTATGGCTACACCTTC.

There are a few counts of this clonotype. The rearrangement links TRBV10-3 to TRBJ1-2; no clear D. Germline V gives CDR1 ENHRY, CDR2 SYGVKD. Trimming left V 2 bases short and J 3 bases short, with 7 bases between. The CDR3 covers 13 residues. The CDR3: CAISEVTDYGYTF. CDR3 nucleotide sequence: TGTGCCATCAGTGAGGTAACGGACTATGGCTACACCTTC.

Many counts were recorded for this clonotype. The V gene is TRBV6-1, the J gene TRBJ2-1; 12 bases line up with TRBD2. The V gene's germline CDR1 is MNHNS and CDR2 SASEGT. The junction had 5 bases not matched to a gene; V was cut back by 5 bases and J by 6 bases. CDR3 length: 15 residues. In DNA form, the CDR3 reads TGTGCCAGCAGTAGCCGGGGACTAGCGGGCAATGAGCAGTTCTTC. As protein: CASSSRGLAGNEQFF.

The genes are TRBV6-1 and TRBJ1-1, with 9 positions matching TRBD1. Germline V gene sequence: CDR1 MNHNS, CDR2 SASEGT. With 2 bases clipped from V and 3 bases from J, the junction kept 7 bases outside the gene matches. The CDR3 length is 16 residues. The CDR3 reads CASSEYRGHRDTEAFF. CDR3 DNA sequence: TGTGCCAGCAGTGAATACAGGGGGCATAGGGACACTGAAGCTTTCTTT.

This chain uses TRBV9 with TRBJ1-4; maybe TRBD1 (5 bases). In germline, CDR1 is SGDLS, CDR2 YYNGEE. Trimming took 3 bases from V and 0 from J, leaving 9 bases between them. CDR3 length: 15 amino acids. The CDR3: CASSASGTTNEKLFF. CDR3 coding DNA: TGTGCCAGCAGCGCCTCAGGGACAACTAATGAAAAACTGTTTTTT.

The J gene is TRBJ1-2, the V gene TRBV4-3; TRBD1 might be the D (6 bases). V gave up 3 bases and J gave up 9 bases, with 11 bases separating them. This CDR3 spans 12 amino acids. Germline-derived CDR1 and CDR2 are LGHNA and YSLEER. The chain's CDR3 is CASSHFQGSYTF. CDR3 sequence (DNA): TGCGCCAGCAGCCATTTTCAGGGGAGCTACACCTTC.

This clonotype was counted ten times or more. A read error may produce the germline difference seen at one junction end. CDR3 bases: TGTGCCAGCAGTGGGCCAGCGGGAGGGCCTCGGTTC. Encoded protein: CASSGPAGGPRF. The chain has TRBV2 and TRBJ2-4; 10 bases agree with TRBD2. The CDR3 contains 12 residues. CDR1 is SNHLY and CDR2 is FYNNEI in the germline V gene.

This clonotype occurred a few times. The rearrangement links TRBV6-1 to TRBJ2-4; D is possibly TRBD2 (7 bases). Deletions cut 6 bases from V and 6 bases from J, with 12 bases between. The CDR3 runs to 13 residues. Germline CDR1 is MNHNS and CDR2 is SASEGT. The CDR3 nucleotides are TGTGCCAGCAGCGGGGGGACAACAAACATTCAGTACTTC. Its translation is CASSGGTTNIQYF.